The 27 T cell receptor beta chains presented below share a single source sample, sequenced in a study of T-cell reconstitution after alpha-beta-depleted transplantation in children. A TCRbeta library incorporating unique molecular identifiers was prepared. TCRdb independently ran MiXCR on the PCR reads; one entry per CDR3 protein. Seen here are 120,000 to 150,000 distinct CDR3 sequences, more than 8% observed once, and the top ten hold 15% to 20%. Sample: PBMCs, mostly from graft donor cells, taken 180 days after TCRalphabeta/CD19-depleted stem cell transplant. The receptors come from a female patient aged 2 to 10 who had a stem cell transplant for congenital amegakaryocytic thrombocytopenia, so the T cells may come from the graft donor.

This clonotype was counted only a few times. The rearrangement uses TRBV20-1 and TRBJ1-5; 7 bases match TRBD1. This CDR3 contains 16 residues. Per the germline V gene, CDR1 is DFQATT and CDR2 is SNEGSKA (reference sequence). V shed 3 bases and J 2 bases; nucleotides not matched to a gene: 10. The CDR3 loop reads CSARGKAGQRNQPQHF. The CDR3 DNA reads as TGCAGTGCTAGGGGTAAAGCGGGACAGCGCAATCAGCCCCAGCATTTT.

This chain uses TRBV20-1 with TRBJ2-3, with 7 bases fitting TRBD2. The CDR3 totals 14 residues. CDR1 and CDR2 from the germline V gene are DFQATT and SNEGSKA (reference sequence). V was pared by 1 base and J by 3 bases, with 4 bases of the junction left unmatched. The CDR3 coding sequence is TGCAGTGCTAGAGTAGCTAGCGGAACAGATACGCAGTATTTT. Translated: CSARVASGTDTQYF.

This clonotype was recorded at least ten times. The CDR3 loop reads CASSRSGRGDEQFF. In DNA form, the CDR3 reads TGTGCCAGCAGTCGTAGCGGGAGGGGAGATGAGCAGTTCTTC. The genes are TRBV28 and TRBJ2-1; 11 bases line up with TRBD2. CDR1 and CDR2 from the germline V gene are MDHEN and SYDVKM. V was clipped by 5 bases and J by 8 bases; unmatched bases: 5. CDR3 length: 14 residues.

This clonotype occurred many times. The rearrangement links TRBV28 to TRBJ1-1; weak D call: TRBD1 (5 bases). Trimming removed 2 bases from V and 11 bases from J, with 18 bases in between. Germline CDR1 and CDR2: MDHEN and SYDVKM. The CDR3 length is 14 residues. CDR3 sequence: CASSLKGSAIGAFF. The DNA of the CDR3 is TGTGCCAGCAGTTTAAAGGGGTCGGCAATTGGGGCTTTCTTT. The whole variable domain, filled in from reference TRBV28 and TRBJ1-1, reads DVKVTQSSRYLVKRTGEKVFLECVQDMDHENMFWYRQDPGLGLRLIYFSYDVKMKEKGDIPEGYSVSREKKERFSLILESASTNQTSMYLCASSLKGSAIGAFFGQGTRLTVV.

The chain is built from TRBV20-1 and TRBJ1-5; D unclear. CDR3 length: 14 residues. Germline CDR1 DFQATT, CDR2 SNEGSKA (reference sequence). Trimming removed 7 bases at V and 0 bases at J, with 13 bases between. The CDR3 protein is CSGIRTNSNQPQHF. The CDR3 DNA sequence: TGCAGTGGTATTCGAACCAATAGCAATCAGCCCCAGCATTTT.

This clonotype was seen at least ten times. This chain uses TRBV5-1 with TRBJ1-5, with D possibly TRBD1 on 5 matching bases. Looked up from germline, CDR1 is SGHRS and CDR2 is YFSETQ. The CDR3 has 13 residues. The ends were cut back, 4 bases at V and 8 bases at J, with 13 bases in the middle. CDR3 residues: CASSERGFEPQHF. The CDR3 DNA sequence: TGCGCCAGCAGCGAGAGGGGTTTCGAGCCCCAGCATTTT.

This clonotype was seen repeatedly, ten times or more. J is TRBJ1-3 and V is TRBV24-1; D remains unclear. Per the germline V gene, CDR1 is KGHDR and CDR2 is SFDVKD. The CDR3 contains 13 residues. The V end lost 6 bases, the J end lost 2 bases, and 7 bases lay between the germline ends. The CDR3 reads CATSRVPGNTIYF. The CDR3 coding sequence is TGTGCCACCAGTAGGGTTCCTGGAAACACCATATATTTT.

This clonotype has ten or more counts. V usage is TRBV3-1 and J usage is TRBJ2-7; D not certain. V dropped 1 base and J dropped 3 bases, with 7 bases sitting between them. The length of the CDR3 is 13 residues. The germline CDR1 and CDR2 sequences are LGHDT and YNNKEL (reference sequence). CDR3 protein: CASSQGRFYEQYF. CDR3 DNA sequence: TGTGCCAGCAGCCAAGGCAGATTCTACGAGCAGTACTTC.

This clonotype showed up just a few times. The CDR3 coding sequence is TGTGCCAGCAGCTTGAGCGGGATGTCTGACAATGAGCAGTTCTTC. Its translation is CASSLSGMSDNEQFF. V usage is TRBV12-3 or TRBV12-4 and J usage is TRBJ2-1; 7 nucleotides align to TRBD2. CDR3 length: 15 amino acids. V was pared by 6 bases and J by 5 bases, with 10 bases of the junction left unmatched.

This clonotype was picked up many times. The CDR3 is CSVAQSGTQYF. The CDR3 bases are TGCAGCGTTGCGCAGTCAGGGACCCAGTACTTC. The chain combines TRBV29-1 with TRBJ2-5, with D hard to call. V was shortened by 4 bases and J by 7 bases, with 10 bases between the two germline ends. There are 11 residues in the CDR3. Germline loops: CDR1 SQVTM, CDR2 ANQGSEA. Full variable domain (missing parts from reference TRBV29-1 and TRBJ2-5): SAVISQKPSRDICQRGTSLTIQCQVDSQVTMMFWYRQQPGQSLTLIATANQGSEATYESGFVIDKFPISRPNLTFSTLTVSNMSPEDSSIYLCSVAQSGTQYFGPGTRLLVL.

This clonotype was observed at least ten times. This chain uses TRBV12-3 or TRBV12-4 with TRBJ1-3; no clear D. Trimming stripped 10 bases from V and 4 bases from J, with 14 bases between. The CDR3 sequence is 13 residues long. The CDR3 loop is CATSLQRGNTIYF. CDR3 nucleotides: TGTGCCACCTCCCTCCAGCGAGGAAACACCATATATTTT.

In its sample, this clonotype was seen a few times. The chain has TRBV10-3 and TRBJ2-2, with 14 bases matching TRBD2. The V segment lost 2 bases and the J segment 0 bases; nucleotides outside the gene matches: 5. Germline CDR1 reads ENHRY; CDR2 reads SYGVKD. CDR3 size: 19 residues. The DNA for the CDR3 is TGTGCCATCAGTGAGACGGGACTAGCGGGAGTCCCGAACACCGGGGAGCTGTTTTTT. This gives the protein CAISETGLAGVPNTGELFF.

This clonotype was picked up a small number of times. The CDR3 spells CASRQDRVNSPLHF. CDR3 DNA sequence: TGTGCCAGCAGACAGGACAGGGTCAATTCACCCCTCCACTTT. The chain is built from TRBV28 and TRBJ1-6; 8 nucleotides align to TRBD1. CDR3 size: 14 residues. With V trimmed by 6 bases and J by 7 bases, 5 bases remained unmatched. Germline CDR1 and CDR2: MDHEN and SYDVKM.

This sequence joins TRBV20-1 and TRBJ2-7; possible D gene TRBD1, 5 bases. V was trimmed by 6 bases and J by 6 bases, leaving 18 bases between them. CDR1 is DFQATT, CDR2 SNEGSKA, per germline (reference sequence). The CDR3 is made up of 13 amino acids. The CDR3 is CSAGEQTNPEQYF. CDR3 nucleotide sequence: TGCAGTGCAGGGGAACAGACCAATCCCGAGCAGTACTTC.

CDR3 amino acids: CASSLRGRNTGELFF. DNA of the CDR3: TGTGCCAGCAGTTTGAGGGGTCGGAACACCGGGGAGCTGTTTTTT. The chain is built from TRBV12-3 or TRBV12-4 and TRBJ2-2; the D call may be TRBD1 or TRBD2 (5 bases each). V was clipped by 3 bases and J by 1 base, with 9 bases between them. The CDR3 spans 15 residues.

This clonotype was seen a handful of times. This chain uses TRBV4-1 with TRBJ2-6; 14 positions agree with TRBD2. The V and J ends lost 1 base and 4 bases, in that order; junction bases with no gene match: 12. Germline V gene sequence: CDR1 MGHRA, CDR2 YSYEKL. The length of the CDR3 is 21 residues. This CDR3 reads CASSQGFGLAGGSNGANVLTF. CDR3 bases: TGCGCCAGCAGCCAAGGTTTCGGACTAGCGGGAGGAAGTAACGGGGCCAACGTCCTGACTTTC.

V usage is TRBV4-2 and J usage is TRBJ2-7; perhaps TRBD2 as D (5 bases). The CDR3 is 13 residues long. The germline V gene has CDR1 LGHNA and CDR2 YNFKEQ. Trimming took 1 base from V and 9 from J, leaving 13 bases between them. The CDR3 spells CASSQGRATGQYF. The DNA of the CDR3 is TGTGCCAGCAGCCAAGGGCGGGCTACCGGGCAGTACTTC.

The table lists this clonotype with many counts. The genes are TRBV18 and TRBJ2-5; 9 nucleotides match TRBD2. V lost 2 bases, J lost 1 base, and 8 bases stayed unmatched. Germline V gene lookup returns CDR1 KGHSH and CDR2 LQKENI. The length of the CDR3 is 17 residues. The CDR3 spells CASSPEAGGPPQETQYF. DNA of the CDR3: TGTGCCAGCTCACCAGAGGCGGGAGGGCCCCCCCAAGAGACCCAGTACTTC.

This clonotype was seen many times. J is TRBJ2-5 and V is TRBV7-2; TRBD2 matches at 10 bases. V lost 3 bases to trimming and J lost 7 bases; unmatched junction nucleotides: 8. The CDR3 totals 15 residues. The V gene's germline CDR1 is SGHTA and CDR2 FQGNSA. CDR3 amino acids: CASSFTSGIRGTQYF. The CDR3 bases are TGTGCCAGCAGCTTCACTAGCGGGATAAGGGGGACCCAGTACTTC.

Of note for this clonotype: This may stem from a read error, because a much larger clone lies one nucleotide away. The chain joins TRBV2 to TRBJ2-7; either TRBD1 or TRBD2 may fit D (6 bases each). This CDR3 region has 13 residues. Looked up from germline, CDR1 is SNHLY and CDR2 is FYNNEI. The CDR3 nucleotides read TGTGACAGCAGGAGGGGGTCGGCATACGAGCAGTACTTC. Translated, it gives CDSRRGSAYEQYF.

The rearrangement uses TRBV5-1 and TRBJ2-6; D gene unclear. In germline, CDR1 is SGHRS, CDR2 YFSETQ. The CDR3 is 15 residues long. Trimming pared 0 bases from V and 2 bases from J, leaving 6 bases between. In DNA form, the CDR3 reads TGCGCCAGCAGCTTGGGGATGGCTGGGGCCAACGTCCTGACTTTC. It yields the protein CASSLGMAGANVLTF.

This clonotype was seen a handful of times. Written as DNA, the CDR3 is TGTGCCAGCAGCTTACAAGCGGGAGGGTTCAACGAGCAGTACTTC. It translates to CASSLQAGGFNEQYF. V gene TRBV5-6 combines with J gene TRBJ2-7, with 10 bases identical to TRBD2. V shed 2 bases and J 5 bases; nucleotides not matched to a gene: 7. The CDR3 is 15 residues long. CDR1 and CDR2 (germline): SGHDT, YYEEEE.

As to this clonotype: One base away lies a much larger clone, so this may be a sequencing read error. In nucleotides, the CDR3 is TGTGCCAGCAGCTTGGGAACATGGGTCGGAAACACCATATATTTT. This gives the protein CASSLGTWVGNTIYF. The rearrangement uses TRBV11-2 and TRBJ1-3; no firm D call. Germline V lookup: CDR1 SGHAT, CDR2 FQNNGV. CDR3 length equals 15 residues. V lost 3 bases to trimming and J lost 4 bases, with 13 bases between them.

This clonotype was counted many times. This chain links TRBV5-1 with TRBJ2-1; 10 bases fit TRBD2. The CDR3 spans 16 residues. Germline V lookup: CDR1 SGHRS, CDR2 YFSETQ. Trimming took 0 bases from V and 6 from J; bases not matched to a gene: 6. CDR3 sequence (DNA): TGCGCCAGCAGCTTGGGCATCTCTAGCGGGAGCAATGAGCAGTTCTTC. Amino acids: CASSLGISSGSNEQFF.

This rearrangement joins TRBV3-1 to TRBJ2-7; 13 bases agree with TRBD2. J was trimmed by 6 bases and V by 4 bases; bases with no gene match: 9. Germline V CDR1 and CDR2: LGHDT, YNNKEL (reference sequence). The CDR3 has 16 residues. CDR3 amino acids: CASSLRTSGSLAEQYF. CDR3 sequence (DNA): TGTGCCAGCAGCCTTCGGACTAGCGGGAGCTTGGCCGAGCAGTACTTC.

The V call is TRBV7-9, the J call TRBJ1-6, with D uncertain. The germline CDR1 and CDR2 sequences are SEHNR and FQNEAQ (reference sequence). The CDR3 is 15 residues long. Trimming removed 1 base at V and 8 bases at J, with 12 bases between. Here the CDR3 reads CASSLDRVRDSPLHF. CDR3 nucleotide sequence: TGTGCCAGCAGCTTAGATAGGGTCCGAGATTCACCCCTCCACTTT.

The V call is TRBV15, the J call TRBJ1-1; D is possibly TRBD1 (5 bases). V was shortened by 0 bases and J by 1 base, with 18 bases between the two germline ends. This CDR3 contains 18 residues. Germline CDR1 is LNHNV and CDR2 is YYDKDF (reference sequence). The CDR3: CATSRDLVQGGWNTEAFF. As DNA, the CDR3 is TGTGCCACCAGCAGAGACCTCGTTCAGGGTGGATGGAACACTGAAGCTTTCTTT.